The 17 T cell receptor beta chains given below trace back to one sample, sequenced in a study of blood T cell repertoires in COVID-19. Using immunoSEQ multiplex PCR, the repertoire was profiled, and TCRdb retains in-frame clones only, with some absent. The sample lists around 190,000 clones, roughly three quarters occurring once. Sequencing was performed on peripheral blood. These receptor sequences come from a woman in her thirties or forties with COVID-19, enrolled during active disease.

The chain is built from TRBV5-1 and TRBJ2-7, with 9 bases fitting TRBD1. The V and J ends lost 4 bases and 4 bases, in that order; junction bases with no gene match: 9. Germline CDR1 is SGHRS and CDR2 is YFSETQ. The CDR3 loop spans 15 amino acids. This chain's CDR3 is CASSAKQGAIYEQYF. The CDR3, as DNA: TGCGCCAGCAGCGCGAAACAGGGGGCAATATACGAGCAGTACTTC.

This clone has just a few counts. The CDR3 DNA reads as TGTGCCAGCAGTCGCACGGTTAATGAAAAACTGTTTTTT. Translated, it gives CASSRTVNEKLFF. The genes are TRBV6-5 and TRBJ1-4, with unresolved D. The CDR3 consists of 13 residues. The germline V gene has CDR1 MNHEY and CDR2 SVGAGI. The V end was cut by 5 bases, the J end by 4 bases, with 8 bases between.

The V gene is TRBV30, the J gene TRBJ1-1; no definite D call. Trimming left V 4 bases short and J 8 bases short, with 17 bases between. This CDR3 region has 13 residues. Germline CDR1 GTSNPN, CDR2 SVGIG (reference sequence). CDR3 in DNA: TGTGCCTGGACAGTCCTCCCAGGACTGGAAGCTTTCTTT. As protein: CAWTVLPGLEAFF. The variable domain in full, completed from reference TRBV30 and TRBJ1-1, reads SQTIHQWPATLVQPVGSPLSLECTVEGTSNPNLYWYRQAAGRGLQLLFYSVGIGQISSEVPQNLSASRPQDRQFILSSKKLLLSDSGFYLCAWTVLPGLEAFFGQGTRLTVV.

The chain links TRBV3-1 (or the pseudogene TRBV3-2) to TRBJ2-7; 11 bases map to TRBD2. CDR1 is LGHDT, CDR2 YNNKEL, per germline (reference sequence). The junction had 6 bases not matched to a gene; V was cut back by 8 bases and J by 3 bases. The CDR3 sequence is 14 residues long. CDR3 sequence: CASRSGTSGYEQYF. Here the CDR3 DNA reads TGTGCCAGCCGCTCTGGGACTAGCGGCTACGAGCAGTACTTC.

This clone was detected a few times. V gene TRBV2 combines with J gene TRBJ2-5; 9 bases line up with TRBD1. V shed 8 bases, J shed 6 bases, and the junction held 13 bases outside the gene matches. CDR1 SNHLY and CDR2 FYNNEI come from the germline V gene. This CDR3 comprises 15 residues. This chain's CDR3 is CASSLGGQGSKTQYF. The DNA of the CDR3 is TGTGCCAGCTCCCTTGGGGGACAGGGTTCTAAGACCCAGTACTTC.

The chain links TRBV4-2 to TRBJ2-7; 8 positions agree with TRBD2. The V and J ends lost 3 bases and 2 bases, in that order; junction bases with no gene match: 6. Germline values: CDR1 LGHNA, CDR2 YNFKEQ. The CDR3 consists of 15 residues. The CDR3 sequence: CASSQDSGMTYEQYF. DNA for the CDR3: TGTGCCAGCAGCCAGGATAGCGGGATGACCTACGAGCAGTACTTC.

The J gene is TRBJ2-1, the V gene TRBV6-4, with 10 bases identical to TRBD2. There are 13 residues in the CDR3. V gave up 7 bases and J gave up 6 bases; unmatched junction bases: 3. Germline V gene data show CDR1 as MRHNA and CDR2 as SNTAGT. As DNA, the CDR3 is TGTGCCAGCACAGAGCGGGAGGGCAATGAGCAGTTCTTC. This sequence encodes CASTEREGNEQFF.

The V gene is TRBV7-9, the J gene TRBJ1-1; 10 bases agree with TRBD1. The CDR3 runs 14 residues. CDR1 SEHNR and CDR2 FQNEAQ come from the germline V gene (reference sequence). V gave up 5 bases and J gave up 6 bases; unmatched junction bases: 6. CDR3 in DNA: TGTGCCAGCAGCCTCGCGACAGGGGGCGCTGAAGCTTTCTTT. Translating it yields CASSLATGGAEAFF. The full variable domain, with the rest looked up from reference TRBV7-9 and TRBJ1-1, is DTGVSQNPRHKITKRGQNVTFRCDPISEHNRLYWYRQTLGQGPEFLTYFQNEAQLEKSRLLSDRFSAERPKGSFSTLEIQRTEQGDSAMYLCASSLATGGAEAFFGQGTRLTVV.

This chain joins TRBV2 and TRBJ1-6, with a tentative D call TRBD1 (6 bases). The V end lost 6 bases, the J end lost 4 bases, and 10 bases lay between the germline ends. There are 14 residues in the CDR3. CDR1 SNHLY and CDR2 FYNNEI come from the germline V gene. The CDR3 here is CASRGDTYNSPLHF. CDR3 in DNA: TGTGCCAGCAGGGGGGACACTTATAATTCACCCCTCCACTTT.

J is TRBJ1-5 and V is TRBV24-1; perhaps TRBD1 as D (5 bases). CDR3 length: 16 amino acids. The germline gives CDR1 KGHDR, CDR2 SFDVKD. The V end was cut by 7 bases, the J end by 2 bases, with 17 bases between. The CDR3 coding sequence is TGTGCCACCAGACATTCAGGGCGGGAAGGCAATCAGCCCCAGCATTTT. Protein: CATRHSGREGNQPQHF.

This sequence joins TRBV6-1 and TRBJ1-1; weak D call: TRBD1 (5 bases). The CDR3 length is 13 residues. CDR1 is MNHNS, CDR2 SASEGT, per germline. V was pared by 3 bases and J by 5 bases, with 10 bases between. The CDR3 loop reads CASSDSRGTEAFF. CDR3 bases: TGTGCCAGCAGTGATAGCCGGGGGACTGAAGCTTTCTTT.

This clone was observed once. Here the CDR3 reads CASSLTGHSPLHF. The DNA of the CDR3 is TGTGCCAGTAGTCTGACAGGGCATTCACCCCTCCACTTT. The gene calls are TRBV19 and TRBJ1-6, with 7 bases aligning to TRBD1. After removal of 5 bases from V and 8 bases from J, the junction contained 3 bases not matched to a gene. Per germline, CDR1 LNHDA and CDR2 SQIVND (reference sequence). There are 13 residues in the CDR3.

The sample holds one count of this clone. The CDR3 DNA is TGTGCCAGCTCACCGGCACAGGGGTACACTGAAGCTTTCTTT. This gives the protein CASSPAQGYTEAFF. The chain recombines TRBV18 with TRBJ1-1; 7 nucleotides align to TRBD1. CDR1 KGHSH and CDR2 LQKENI come from the germline V gene. J lost 3 bases, V lost 3 bases, and 4 bases had no gene match. The CDR3 is made up of 14 amino acids.

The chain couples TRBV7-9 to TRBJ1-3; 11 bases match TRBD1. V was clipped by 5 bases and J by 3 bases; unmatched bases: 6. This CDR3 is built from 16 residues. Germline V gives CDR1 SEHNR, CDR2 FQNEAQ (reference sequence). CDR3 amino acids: CASSPPDRGRGNTIYF. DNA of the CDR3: TGTGCCAGCAGCCCGCCGGACAGGGGGCGTGGAAACACCATATATTTT.

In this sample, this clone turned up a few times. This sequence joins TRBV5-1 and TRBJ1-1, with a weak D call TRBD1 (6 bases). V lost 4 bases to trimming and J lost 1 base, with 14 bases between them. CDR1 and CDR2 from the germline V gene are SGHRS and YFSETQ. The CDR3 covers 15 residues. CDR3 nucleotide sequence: TGCGCCAGCAGCCCATTCCAGGGGACGAACACTGAAGCTTTCTTT. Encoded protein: CASSPFQGTNTEAFF. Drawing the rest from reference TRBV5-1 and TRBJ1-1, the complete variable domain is KAGVTQTPRYLIKTRGQQVTLSCSPISGHRSVSWYQQTPGQGLQFLFEYFSETQRNKGNFPGRFSGRQFSNSRSEMNVSTLELGDSALYLCASSPFQGTNTEAFFGQGTRLTVV.

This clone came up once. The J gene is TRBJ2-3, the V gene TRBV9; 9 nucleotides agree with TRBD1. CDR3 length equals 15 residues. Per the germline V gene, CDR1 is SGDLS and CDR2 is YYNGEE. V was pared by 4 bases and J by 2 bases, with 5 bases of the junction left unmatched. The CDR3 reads CASSPRTGDTDTQYF. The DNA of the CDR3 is TGTGCCAGCAGCCCGCGGACAGGGGACACAGATACGCAGTATTTT.

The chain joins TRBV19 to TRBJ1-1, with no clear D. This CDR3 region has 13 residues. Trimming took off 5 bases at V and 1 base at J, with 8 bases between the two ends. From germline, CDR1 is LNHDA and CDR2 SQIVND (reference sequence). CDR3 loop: CASSVKRNTEAFF. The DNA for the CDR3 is TGTGCCAGTAGTGTCAAGAGGAACACTGAAGCTTTCTTT.